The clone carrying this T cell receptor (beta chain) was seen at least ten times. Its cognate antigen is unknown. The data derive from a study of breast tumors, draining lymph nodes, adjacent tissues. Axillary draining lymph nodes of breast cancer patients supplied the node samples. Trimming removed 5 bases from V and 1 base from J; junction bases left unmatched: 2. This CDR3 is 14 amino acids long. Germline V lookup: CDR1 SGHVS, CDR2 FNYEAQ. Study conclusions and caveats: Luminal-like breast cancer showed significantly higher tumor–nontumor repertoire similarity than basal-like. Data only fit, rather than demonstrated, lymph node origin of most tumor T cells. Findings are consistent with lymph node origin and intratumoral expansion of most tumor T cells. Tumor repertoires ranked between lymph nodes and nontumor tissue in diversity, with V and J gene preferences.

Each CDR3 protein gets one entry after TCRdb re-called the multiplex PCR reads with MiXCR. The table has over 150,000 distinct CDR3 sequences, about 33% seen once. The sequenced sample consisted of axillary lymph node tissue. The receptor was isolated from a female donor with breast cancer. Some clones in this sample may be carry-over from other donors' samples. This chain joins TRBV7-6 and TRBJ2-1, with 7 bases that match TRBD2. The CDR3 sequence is CASSQRGSYNEQFF. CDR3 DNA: TGTGCCAGCAGCCAGCGGGGATCCTACAATGAGCAGTTCTTC.